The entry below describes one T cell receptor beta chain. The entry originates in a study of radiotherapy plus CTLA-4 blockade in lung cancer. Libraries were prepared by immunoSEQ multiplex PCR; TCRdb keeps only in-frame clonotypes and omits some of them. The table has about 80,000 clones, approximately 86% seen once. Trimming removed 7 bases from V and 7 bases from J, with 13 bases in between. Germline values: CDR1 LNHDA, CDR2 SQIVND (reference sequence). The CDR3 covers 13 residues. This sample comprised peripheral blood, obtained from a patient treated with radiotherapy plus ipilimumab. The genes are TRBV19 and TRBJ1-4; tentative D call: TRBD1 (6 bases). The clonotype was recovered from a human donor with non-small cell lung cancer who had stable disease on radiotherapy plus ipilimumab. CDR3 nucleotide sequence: TGTGCCAGTAATTACAGGGAAGGTGAAAAACTGTTTTTT. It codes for CASNYREGEKLFF.